A selection of T cell receptor beta chains follows, all from one sample in a study of blood T cell repertoires in COVID-19. Here immunoSEQ multiplex PCR was the method, and the copy in TCRdb shows in-frame clones only, minus some. In the table there are approximately 26,000 clones, 90% of which are singletons. Sequencing was done on a sample of peripheral blood. These receptor sequences come from a woman aged 55-70 years with active COVID-19. CDR3s include the opening cysteine and the closing phenylalanine or tryptophan. A D gene is named only where the DNA matches it firmly. Clone size appears in some rows only: once, few, many, or a class for an expanded clone.

V gene: TRBV28
D gene: TRBD1
clone size: .
CDR3 length: 17
J gene: TRBJ1-3
CDR3 DNA: TGTGCCAGCAGTCCTATCCCGGGACAGGGAGGTGGAAACACCATATATTTT
CDR3 protein: CASSPIPGQGGGNTIYF

V gene: TRBV3-1/TRBV3-2
D gene: .
clone size: .
CDR3 length: 11
J gene: TRBJ1-2
CDR3 DNA: TGTGCCAGCAGCGGTAGCTATGGCTACACCTTC
CDR3 protein: CASSGSYGYTF

V gene: TRBV5-1
D gene: TRBD1
clone size: .
CDR3 length: 16
J gene: TRBJ2-1
CDR3 DNA: TGCGCCAGCAGCTGGACACAGGGGGCAAGTCGGAATGAGCAGTTCTTC
CDR3 protein: CASSWTQGASRNEQFF

V gene: TRBV6-5
D gene: .
clone size: .
CDR3 length: 13
J gene: TRBJ1-2
CDR3 DNA: TGTGCCAGCAGTTACAAGTTTCGGGATGGCTACACCTTC
CDR3 protein: CASSYKFRDGYTF

V gene: TRBV27
D gene: .
clone size: .
CDR3 length: 16
J gene: TRBJ2-7
CDR3 DNA: TGTGCCAGCAGTCTCAAAGGGGGGGACTCCGCCTACGAGCAGTACTTC
CDR3 protein: CASSLKGGDSAYEQYF

V gene: TRBV28
D gene: .
clone size: .
CDR3 length: 14
J gene: TRBJ1-2
CDR3 DNA: TGTGCCAGCACCGTAAGGTTGGAGCTTTTGGGCTACACCTTC
CDR3 protein: CASTVRLELLGYTF

V gene: TRBV12-3/TRBV12-4
D gene: TRBD2
clone size: .
CDR3 length: 13
J gene: TRBJ2-1
CDR3 DNA: TGTGCCAGCAGTTTGGACTGGGGGGGTGAGCAGTTCTTC
CDR3 protein: CASSLDWGGEQFF

V gene: TRBV13
D gene: .
clone size: .
CDR3 length: 13
J gene: TRBJ2-7
CDR3 DNA: TGTGCCAGCAGCGGTAGCGGATCCTACGAGCAGTACTTC
CDR3 protein: CASSGSGSYEQYF

V gene: TRBV30
D gene: TRBD1
clone size: .
CDR3 length: 13
J gene: TRBJ1-2
CDR3 DNA: TGTGCCTGGAGTGCAGGGGGTAACTATGGCTACACCTTC
CDR3 protein: CAWSAGGNYGYTF

V gene: TRBV28
D gene: TRBD1
clone size: .
CDR3 length: 12
J gene: TRBJ2-7
CDR3 DNA: TGTGCCAGCAGTAGACAGGGTTACGAGCAGTACTTC
CDR3 protein: CASSRQGYEQYF

V gene: TRBV5-6
D gene: TRBD1
clone size: .
CDR3 length: 14
J gene: TRBJ1-2
CDR3 DNA: TGTGCCAGCAGCTCTTACAGGGGAAGGTATGGCTACACCTTC
CDR3 protein: CASSSYRGRYGYTF

V gene: TRBV3-1/TRBV3-2
D gene: .
clone size: .
CDR3 length: 14
J gene: TRBJ1-2
CDR3 DNA: TGTGCCAGCAGCCATAGAGGGCAAAACTATGGCTACACCTTC
CDR3 protein: CASSHRGQNYGYTF

V gene: TRBV10-1
D gene: .
clone size: .
CDR3 length: 15
J gene: TRBJ2-5
CDR3 DNA: TGCGCCAGCAGTGATCGGCAGTCCAGGCCGGAGACCCAGTACTTC
CDR3 protein: CASSDRQSRPETQYF

V gene: TRBV15
D gene: .
clone size: .
CDR3 length: 16
J gene: TRBJ2-3
CDR3 DNA: TGTGCCACCAGCAGAGACGTGGCAGGGGCTACAGATACGCAGTATTTT
CDR3 protein: CATSRDVAGATDTQYF

V gene: TRBV5-1
D gene: .
clone size: .
CDR3 length: 14
J gene: TRBJ2-5
CDR3 DNA: TGCGCCAGCAGCTTGTTCCAGGGGCCAGAGACCCAGTACTTC
CDR3 protein: CASSLFQGPETQYF

V gene: TRBV30
D gene: .
clone size: .
CDR3 length: 12
J gene: TRBJ1-2
CDR3 DNA: TGTGCCTGGCGAATGAGGGATTATGGCTACACCTTC
CDR3 protein: CAWRMRDYGYTF

V gene: TRBV6-5
D gene: .
clone size: .
CDR3 length: 13
J gene: TRBJ2-1
CDR3 DNA: TGTGCCAGTGGGTCTAGCTCCTACAATGAGCAGTTCTTC
CDR3 protein: CASGSSSYNEQFF

V gene: TRBV7-9
D gene: TRBD1
clone size: .
CDR3 length: 14
J gene: TRBJ2-7
CDR3 DNA: TGTGCCAGCAGCCCCCCGGGACAGGGTTACGAGCAGTACTTC
CDR3 protein: CASSPPGQGYEQYF

V gene: TRBV7-2
D gene: .
clone size: .
CDR3 length: 14
J gene: TRBJ2-7
CDR3 DNA: TGTGCCAGCAGCTTAGAGGCGGGCCCAGGCGAGCAGTACTTC
CDR3 protein: CASSLEAGPGEQYF

V gene: TRBV6-6
D gene: TRBD2
clone size: .
CDR3 length: 15
J gene: TRBJ2-1
CDR3 DNA: TGTGCCAGCAGTCAAACTAGCGGGGATTTCAATGAGCAGTTCTTC
CDR3 protein: CASSQTSGDFNEQFF

V gene: TRBV10-1
D gene: .
clone size: .
CDR3 length: 13
J gene: TRBJ2-5
CDR3 DNA: TGCGCCAGCAGTGACACTGGGGGGGAGACCCAGTACTTC
CDR3 protein: CASSDTGGETQYF

V gene: TRBV6-4
D gene: TRBD1
clone size: .
CDR3 length: 17
J gene: TRBJ1-5
CDR3 DNA: TGTGCCAGCAGTGACTCGAAGGGACAGGCGCAAAATCAGCCCCAGCATTTT
CDR3 protein: CASSDSKGQAQNQPQHF

V gene: TRBV7-8
D gene: .
clone size: .
CDR3 length: 14
J gene: TRBJ2-5
CDR3 DNA: TGTGCCAGCAGCTCATTAGCTTCCCAAGAGACCCAGTACTTC
CDR3 protein: CASSSLASQETQYF

V gene: TRBV19
D gene: .
clone size: .
CDR3 length: 11
J gene: TRBJ2-7
CDR3 DNA: TGTGCCACCGGGGGTGGTTACGAGCAGTACTTC
CDR3 protein: CATGGGYEQYF

V gene: TRBV2
D gene: .
clone size: .
CDR3 length: 13
J gene: TRBJ2-7
CDR3 DNA: TGTGCCAGCAGTGACGCAGTATCCTACGAGCAGTACTTC
CDR3 protein: CASSDAVSYEQYF

V gene: TRBV9
D gene: TRBD2
clone size: .
CDR3 length: 18
J gene: TRBJ2-1
CDR3 DNA: TGTGCCAGCAGCGTAGCTAGGCCGGGACTAGCGGGAGTCAATGAGCAGTTCTTC
CDR3 protein: CASSVARPGLAGVNEQFF

V gene: TRBV19
D gene: TRBD2
clone size: .
CDR3 length: 16
J gene: TRBJ2-5
CDR3 DNA: TGTGCCAGTAGTCCCGGGACTAGCGGGAGGGGAGAGACCCAGTACTTC
CDR3 protein: CASSPGTSGRGETQYF

V gene: TRBV27
D gene: .
clone size: .
CDR3 length: 16
J gene: TRBJ1-2
CDR3 DNA: TGTGCCAGCAGTTCCTGGGGCAGGGGCCACGTCAGGGGCTACACCTTC
CDR3 protein: CASSSWGRGHVRGYTF

V gene: TRBV28
D gene: .
clone size: few
CDR3 length: 17
J gene: TRBJ1-5
CDR3 DNA: TGTGCCAGCAGTTTTGGTCAGGGAGGAGGGCTTATCCAGCCCCAGCATTTT
CDR3 protein: CASSFGQGGGLIQPQHF

V gene: TRBV6-2/TRBV6-3
D gene: TRBD2
clone size: .
CDR3 length: 13
J gene: TRBJ2-7
CDR3 DNA: TGTGCCAGCAGCCCGAGCCTTAGCGGGGCCGTTCGCTTC
CDR3 protein: CASSPSLSGAVRF

V gene: TRBV6-1
D gene: TRBD1
clone size: .
CDR3 length: 14
J gene: TRBJ1-2
CDR3 DNA: TGTGCCAGCAGTGAAAAGACAGGGACCTATGGCTACACCTTC
CDR3 protein: CASSEKTGTYGYTF

V gene: TRBV5-1
D gene: .
clone size: .
CDR3 length: 15
J gene: TRBJ2-2
CDR3 DNA: TGCGCCAGCGGACGGATCGGGACAAACACCGGGGAGCTGTTTTTT
CDR3 protein: CASGRIGTNTGELFF

V gene: TRBV19
D gene: .
clone size: .
CDR3 length: 15
J gene: TRBJ2-2
CDR3 DNA: TGTGCCAGTACTCCAGATGGGGCTAACACCGGGGAGCTGTTTTTT
CDR3 protein: CASTPDGANTGELFF

V gene: TRBV28
D gene: TRBD2
clone size: .
CDR3 length: 12
J gene: TRBJ2-7
CDR3 DNA: TGTGCCAGTGGGGAGGGGATCCACGAGCAGTACTTC
CDR3 protein: CASGEGIHEQYF